The rows below give T cell receptor beta chains drawn from one sample of a study of blood T cell repertoires in COVID-19. The data were produced by immunoSEQ multiplex PCR, yet TCRdb's version contains in-frame clones alone and is incomplete. Here the sample spans around 250,000 clones, roughly 85% being singletons. The sample consisted of PBMCs or T cells enriched from blood (not recorded which). All receptors come from a woman aged 50 to 60 who had recovered from COVID-19. Both conserved end residues are part of each CDR3. A D gene is named only where the DNA matches it firmly. Clone size is given for some rows only: seen once, a few or many times, or a class if the clone is expanded.

V gene	J gene	clone size	D gene	CDR3 protein	CDR3 DNA
TRBV7-9	TRBJ1-4	-	TRBD1	CASSFSTGQGEKLFF	TGTGCCAGCAGCTTTTCGACAGGGCAAGGCGAAAAACTGTTTTTT
TRBV3-1/TRBV3-2	TRBJ1-2	once	-	CASSRLSEGYTF	TGTGCCAGCAGCCGCCTTAGCGAAGGCTACACCTTC
TRBV19	TRBJ2-7	-	-	CASRERISYEQYF	TGTGCCAGTCGAGAGCGGATCTCCTACGAGCAGTACTTC
TRBV28	TRBJ1-2	-	TRBD1	CASSKTGVASSGYTF	TGTGCCAGCAGTAAAACAGGGGTAGCAAGCTCTGGCTACACCTTC
TRBV5-1	TRBJ1-2	-	TRBD1	CASSLDRGLYGYTF	TGCGCCAGCAGCTTGGACAGGGGGCTCTATGGCTACACCTTC
TRBV27	TRBJ1-5	-	TRBD1	CASSLQGAKGNQPQHF	TGTGCCAGCAGTTTACAGGGGGCTAAGGGCAATCAGCCCCAGCATTTT
TRBV4-2	TRBJ2-2	-	-	CASSQGANTGELFF	TGTGCCAGCAGCCAAGGAGCGAACACCGGGGAGCTGTTTTTT
TRBV4-2	TRBJ1-2	-	TRBD1	CASSQRQGGDYGYTF	TGTGCCAGCAGCCAAAGACAGGGGGGAGACTATGGCTACACCTTC
TRBV3-1/TRBV3-2	TRBJ1-2	-	TRBD1	CASSQHVPGQGAGYGYTF	TGTGCCAGCAGCCAACACGTCCCGGGACAGGGGGCGGGGTATGGCTACACCTTC
TRBV3-1/TRBV3-2	TRBJ1-2	once	-	CASSQVGLQGRIYGYTF	TGTGCCAGCAGCCAAGTTGGTCTACAGGGCCGAATCTATGGCTACACCTTC
TRBV4-1	TRBJ1-1	-	-	CASSQDTNFRGLNTEAFF	TGCGCCAGCAGCCAAGATACCAACTTTCGGGGTCTGAACACTGAAGCTTTCTTT
TRBV5-8	TRBJ2-3	-	-	CASSDDGPAGTTDTQYF	TGTGCCAGCAGCGACGATGGTCCGGCGGGAACTACAGATACGCAGTATTTT
TRBV2	TRBJ1-4	-	-	CASSESGRAREKLFF	TGTGCCAGCAGTGAATCGGGAAGGGCGAGGGAAAAACTGTTTTTT
TRBV28	TRBJ1-1	-	-	CASRGGDEVGTEAFF	TGTGCCAGCAGGGGGGGTGATGAGGTCGGGACTGAAGCTTTCTTT
TRBV28	TRBJ1-5	-	-	CASSTRQQPQHF	TGTGCCAGCAGTACTCGACAGCAGCCCCAGCATTTT
TRBV24-1	TRBJ2-1	-	-	CATSDFLDSNNEQFF	TGTGCCACCAGTGATTTCCTAGACAGTAACAATGAGCAGTTCTTC
TRBV18	TRBJ1-5	-	TRBD1	CASSPGQGKLQPQHF	TGTGCCAGCTCACCGGGACAGGGGAAATTACAGCCCCAGCATTTT
TRBV5-1	TRBJ2-7	-	-	CASSSSTGRFSYEQYF	TGCGCCAGCAGCTCCTCAACAGGGAGATTCTCCTACGAGCAGTACTTC
TRBV7-2	TRBJ2-1	-	-	CASSPGTVHPYNEQFF	TGTGCCAGCAGCCCGGGTACTGTTCACCCCTACAATGAGCAGTTCTTC
TRBV14	TRBJ2-7	-	-	CASSQVVRGSSYEQYF	TGTGCCAGCAGCCAAGTGGTAAGGGGCTCATCCTACGAGCAGTACTTC
TRBV30	TRBJ1-5	-	TRBD1	CAWSVGQGGQPQHF	TGTGCCTGGAGTGTAGGACAGGGAGGTCAGCCCCAGCATTTT
TRBV29-1	TRBJ1-1	-	-	CSVVPAGRFTEAFF	TGCAGCGTTGTGCCGGCAGGGAGGTTTACGGAAGCTTTCTTT
TRBV7-6	TRBJ2-7	-	-	CASSRYSAELTYEQYF	TGTGCCAGCAGTCGATATTCGGCGGAACTAACCTACGAGCAGTACTTC
TRBV7-2	TRBJ2-1	-	-	CASSFAGGYNEQFF	TGTGCCAGCAGCTTTGCAGGTGGCTACAATGAGCAGTTCTTC
TRBV7-2	TRBJ2-2	-	-	CASSLVSSQNTGELFF	TGTGCCAGCAGCTTAGTTTCTAGCCAAAACACCGGGGAGCTGTTTTTT
TRBV10-1	TRBJ2-1	once	TRBD1	CASRRTGTYNEQFF	TGCGCCAGCAGGCGGACAGGGACCTACAATGAGCAGTTCTTC
TRBV12-5	TRBJ1-1	-	-	CASGAGTPNTEAFF	TGTGCTAGTGGTGCCGGGACACCAAACACTGAAGCTTTCTTT
TRBV21-1	TRBJ2-7	few	-	CASTRTGPRYEQYF	TGTGCCAGCACCCGGACAGGGCCTCGCTACGAGCAGTACTTC
TRBV10-3	TRBJ2-2	-	TRBD2	CAISFRSVAGGTGELFF	TGTGCCATCAGTTTTCGATCGGTAGCGGGAGGTACCGGGGAGCTGTTTTTT
TRBV10-1	TRBJ2-3	-	-	CASSESRSYTQYF	TGCGCCAGCAGTGAGTCGAGATCCTATACGCAGTATTTT
TRBV7-9	TRBJ2-3	-	-	CASSLSTGVTDTQYF	TGTGCCAGCAGCTTAAGCACAGGAGTCACAGATACGCAGTATTTT
TRBV12-3/TRBV12-4	TRBJ1-1	-	TRBD1	CASSTTGKTEAFF	TGTGCCAGCAGCACGACAGGGAAGACTGAAGCTTTCTTT
TRBV5-1	TRBJ1-2	-	-	CASTDPGTTYGYTF	TGCGCCAGCACCGACCCCGGGACAACCTATGGCTACACCTTC
TRBV9	TRBJ2-7	-	-	CASSGAAGHSSTYEQYF	TGTGCCAGCAGCGGAGCTGCGGGGCATTCCTCAACCTACGAGCAGTACTTC
TRBV7-2	TRBJ1-2	-	-	CASSLVLRESNYGYTF	TGTGCCAGCAGCTTAGTACTCCGGGAATCTAACTATGGCTACACCTTC
TRBV28	TRBJ1-4	-	-	CASSFQGRAEKLFF	TGTGCCAGCAGTTTTCAGGGTCGAGCTGAAAAACTGTTTTTT
TRBV7-8	TRBJ2-7	-	TRBD1	CASSAPPGQGAGYEQYF	TGTGCCAGCAGCGCCCCTCCGGGACAGGGGGCTGGGTACGAGCAGTACTTC